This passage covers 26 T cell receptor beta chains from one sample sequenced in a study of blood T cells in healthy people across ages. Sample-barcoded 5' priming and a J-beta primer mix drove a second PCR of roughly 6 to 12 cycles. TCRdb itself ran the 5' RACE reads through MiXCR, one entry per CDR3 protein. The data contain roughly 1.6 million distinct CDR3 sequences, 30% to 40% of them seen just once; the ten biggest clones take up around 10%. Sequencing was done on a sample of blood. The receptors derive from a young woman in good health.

CDR3 protein: CASSQDPGQPQHF. For the CDR3, the DNA is TGTGCCAGCAGCCAAGATCCGGGCCAGCCCCAGCATTTT. V is TRBV4-2 and J is TRBJ1-5; D is undetermined. V lost 0 bases, J lost 7 bases, and 7 bases lay in between. The germline V gene encodes CDR1 LGHNA and CDR2 YNFKEQ. The CDR3 runs to 13 residues.

The chain's CDR3 is CASRTGTEMNTEAFF. The CDR3, as DNA: TGTGCCAGCAGGACCGGGACAGAAATGAACACTGAAGCTTTCTTT. The chain combines TRBV2 with TRBJ1-1; TRBD1 agrees at 7 bases. The CDR3 covers 15 residues. Germline values: CDR1 SNHLY, CDR2 FYNNEI. J gave up 0 bases and V 6 bases, and 7 bases lay outside the gene matches.

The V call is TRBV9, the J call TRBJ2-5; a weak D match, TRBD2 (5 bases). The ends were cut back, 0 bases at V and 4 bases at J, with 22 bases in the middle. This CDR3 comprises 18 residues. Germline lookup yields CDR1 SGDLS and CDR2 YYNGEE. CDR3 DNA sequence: TGTGCCAGCAGCGTAGGGGAGAAGGGAACCCCACACGTAGAGACCCAGTACTTC. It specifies CASSVGEKGTPHVETQYF.

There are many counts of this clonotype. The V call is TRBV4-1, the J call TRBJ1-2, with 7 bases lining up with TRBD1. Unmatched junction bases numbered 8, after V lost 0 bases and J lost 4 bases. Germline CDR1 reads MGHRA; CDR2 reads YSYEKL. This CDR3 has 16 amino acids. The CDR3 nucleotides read TGCGCCAGCAGCCAAGATCGGTCGACAGGGTCCTATGGCTACACCTTC. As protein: CASSQDRSTGSYGYTF.

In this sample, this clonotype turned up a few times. For the CDR3, the DNA is TGTGCCAGCAGTCCGCCGGACAAAAGGACCCAGTACTTC. Protein sequence: CASSPPDKRTQYF. V is TRBV28 and J is TRBJ2-5; maybe TRBD1 (5 bases). The germline V gene encodes CDR1 MDHEN and CDR2 SYDVKM. There are 13 residues in the CDR3. Trimming stripped 5 bases from V and 7 bases from J, with 14 bases between.

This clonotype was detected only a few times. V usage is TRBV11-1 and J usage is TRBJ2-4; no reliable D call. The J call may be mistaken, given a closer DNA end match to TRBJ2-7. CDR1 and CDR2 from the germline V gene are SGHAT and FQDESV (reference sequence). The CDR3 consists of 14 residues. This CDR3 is CASSPAGPLHEQYF. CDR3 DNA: TGTGCCAGCAGCCCAGCTGGACCCCTTCACGAGCAGTACTTC.

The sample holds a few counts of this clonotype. CDR3 nucleotides: TGTGCCAGCAGCCCCGGGACAGCTGGGAGCTATGGCTACACCTTC. Translated, it gives CASSPGTAGSYGYTF. The chain has TRBV7-2 and TRBJ1-2, with 7 nucleotides matching TRBD1. The CDR3 sequence is 15 residues long. The V segment lost 5 bases and the J segment 4 bases; nucleotides outside the gene matches: 10. Germline V gene data show CDR1 as SGHTA and CDR2 as FQGNSA.

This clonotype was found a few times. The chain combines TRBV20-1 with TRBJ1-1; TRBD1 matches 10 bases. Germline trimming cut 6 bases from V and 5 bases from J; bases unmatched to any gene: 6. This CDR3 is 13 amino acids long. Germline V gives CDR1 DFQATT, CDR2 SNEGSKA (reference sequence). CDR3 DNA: TGCAGTGCAAAGACAGGGGGCGGAACTGAAGCTTTCTTT. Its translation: CSAKTGGGTEAFF.

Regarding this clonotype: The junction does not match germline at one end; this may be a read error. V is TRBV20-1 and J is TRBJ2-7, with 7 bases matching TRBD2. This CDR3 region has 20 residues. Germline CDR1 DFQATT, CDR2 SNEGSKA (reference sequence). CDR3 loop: CSARDRTRQSSGTILYEQCF. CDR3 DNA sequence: TGCAGTGCTAGAGATAGGACGAGACAATCCTCCGGGACTATCCTCTACGAGCAGTGCTTC.

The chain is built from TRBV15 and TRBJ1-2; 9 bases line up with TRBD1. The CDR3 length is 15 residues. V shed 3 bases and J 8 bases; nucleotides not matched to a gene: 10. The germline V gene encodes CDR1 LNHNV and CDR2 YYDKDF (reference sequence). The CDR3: CATSSKTGGVEGYTF. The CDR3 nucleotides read TGTGCCACCAGCAGCAAGACAGGGGGGGTAGAGGGCTACACCTTC.

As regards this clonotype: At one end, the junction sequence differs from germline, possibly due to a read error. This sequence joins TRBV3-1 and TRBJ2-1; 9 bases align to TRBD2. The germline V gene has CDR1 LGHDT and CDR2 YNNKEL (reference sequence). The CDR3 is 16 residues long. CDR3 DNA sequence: TGCGCCGGCAGCCAAGGTCCCGAATTAGCGGGGGAGGAGCAGTTCTTC. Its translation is CAGSQGPELAGEEQFF.

The CDR3 sequence is CASSHETSTQETQYF. The CDR3 nucleotides are TGCGCCAGCAGCCACGAGACTAGCACCCAAGAGACCCAGTACTTC. This chain links TRBV4-1 with TRBJ2-5; 7 bases map to TRBD2. CDR1 and CDR2 (germline): MGHRA, YSYEKL. Germline trimming cut 3 bases from V and 1 base from J; bases unmatched to any gene: 5. The CDR3 loop spans 15 amino acids.

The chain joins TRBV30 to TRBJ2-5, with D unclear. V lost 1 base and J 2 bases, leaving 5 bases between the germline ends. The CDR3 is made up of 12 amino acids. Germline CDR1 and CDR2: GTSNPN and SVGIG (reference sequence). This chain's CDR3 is CAWSADQETQYF. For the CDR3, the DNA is TGTGCCTGGAGTGCGGATCAAGAGACCCAGTACTTC.

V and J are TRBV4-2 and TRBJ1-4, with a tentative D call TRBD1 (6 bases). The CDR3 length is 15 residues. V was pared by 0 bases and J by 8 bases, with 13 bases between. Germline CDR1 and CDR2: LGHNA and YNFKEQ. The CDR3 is CASSQDLGAREKLFF. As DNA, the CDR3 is TGTGCCAGCAGCCAAGATCTGGGGGCTCGGGAAAAACTGTTTTTT.

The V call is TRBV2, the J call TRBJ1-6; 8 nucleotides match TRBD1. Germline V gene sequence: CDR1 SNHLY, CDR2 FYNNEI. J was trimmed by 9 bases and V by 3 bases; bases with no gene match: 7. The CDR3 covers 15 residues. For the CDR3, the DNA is TGTGCCAGCAGTGATAGTGGACAGGGAGGTTCACCCCTCCACTTT. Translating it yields CASSDSGQGGSPLHF.

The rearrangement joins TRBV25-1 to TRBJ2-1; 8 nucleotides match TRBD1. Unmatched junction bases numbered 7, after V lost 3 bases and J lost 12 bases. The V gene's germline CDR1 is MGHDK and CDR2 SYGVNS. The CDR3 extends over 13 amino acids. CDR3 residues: CASSDTPTGGQFF. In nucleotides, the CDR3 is TGTGCCAGCAGTGATACCCCCACAGGGGGGCAGTTCTTC. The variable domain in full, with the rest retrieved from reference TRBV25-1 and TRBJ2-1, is EADIYQTPRYLVIGTGKKITLECSQTMGHDKMYWYQQDPGMELHLIHYSYGVNSTEKGDLSSESTVSRIRTEHFPLTLESARPSHTSQYLCASSDTPTGGQFFGPGTRLTVL.

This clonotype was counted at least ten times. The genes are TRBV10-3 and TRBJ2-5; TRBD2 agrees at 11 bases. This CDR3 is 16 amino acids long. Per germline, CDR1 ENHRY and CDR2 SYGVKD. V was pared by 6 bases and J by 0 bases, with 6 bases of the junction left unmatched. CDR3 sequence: CAISQPSGRHQETQYF. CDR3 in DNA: TGTGCCATCAGCCAGCCTAGCGGGAGGCACCAAGAGACCCAGTACTTC.

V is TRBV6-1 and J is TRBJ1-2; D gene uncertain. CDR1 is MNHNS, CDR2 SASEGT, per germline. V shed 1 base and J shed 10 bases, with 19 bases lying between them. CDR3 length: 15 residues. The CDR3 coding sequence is TGTGCCAGCAGTGAAGGGGCCAGGATCTCATTAATCTACACCTTC. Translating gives CASSEGARISLIYTF.

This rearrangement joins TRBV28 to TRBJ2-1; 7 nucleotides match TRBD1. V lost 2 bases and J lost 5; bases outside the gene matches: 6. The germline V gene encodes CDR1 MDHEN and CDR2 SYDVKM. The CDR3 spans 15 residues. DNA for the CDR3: TGTGCCAGCAGTTTAATCACCGGGACAGACAATGAGCAGTTCTTC. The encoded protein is CASSLITGTDNEQFF.

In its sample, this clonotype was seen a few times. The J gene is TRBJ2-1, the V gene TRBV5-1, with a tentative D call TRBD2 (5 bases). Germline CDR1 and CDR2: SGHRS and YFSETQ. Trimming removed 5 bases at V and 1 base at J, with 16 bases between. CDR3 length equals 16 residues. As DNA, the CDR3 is TGCGCCAGCAGACATGGTAGCGTGGGATCCTACAATGAGCAGTTCTTC. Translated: CASRHGSVGSYNEQFF. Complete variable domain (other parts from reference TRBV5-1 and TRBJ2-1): KAGVTQTPRYLIKTRGQQVTLSCSPISGHRSVSWYQQTPGQGLQFLFEYFSETQRNKGNFPGRFSGRQFSNSRSEMNVSTLELGDSALYLCASRHGSVGSYNEQFFGPGTRLTVL.

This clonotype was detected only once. Written as DNA, the CDR3 is TGTGCCATCAGTGAGCCGGCAGGGGTTAAGTTCTTC. Its protein product is CAISEPAGVKFF. The V and J genes are TRBV10-3 and TRBJ2-1, with D tentatively TRBD1 (6 bases). The V end lost 2 bases, the J end lost 14 bases, and 13 bases lay between the germline ends. The CDR3 extends over 12 amino acids. CDR1 is ENHRY and CDR2 is SYGVKD in the germline V gene.

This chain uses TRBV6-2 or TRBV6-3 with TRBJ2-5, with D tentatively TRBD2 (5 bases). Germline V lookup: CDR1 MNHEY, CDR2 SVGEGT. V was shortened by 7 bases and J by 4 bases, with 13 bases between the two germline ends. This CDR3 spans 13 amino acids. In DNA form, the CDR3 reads TGTGCCAGCACCCGGGAACGGAGAGAGACCCAGTACTTC. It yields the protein CASTRERRETQYF.

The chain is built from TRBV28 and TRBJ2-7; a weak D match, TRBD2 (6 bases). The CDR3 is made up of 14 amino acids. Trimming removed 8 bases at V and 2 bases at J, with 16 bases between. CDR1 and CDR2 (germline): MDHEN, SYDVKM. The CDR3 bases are TGTGCCAGCTTGTCGGGGGATCAGACCTACGAGCAGTACTTC. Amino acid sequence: CASLSGDQTYEQYF.

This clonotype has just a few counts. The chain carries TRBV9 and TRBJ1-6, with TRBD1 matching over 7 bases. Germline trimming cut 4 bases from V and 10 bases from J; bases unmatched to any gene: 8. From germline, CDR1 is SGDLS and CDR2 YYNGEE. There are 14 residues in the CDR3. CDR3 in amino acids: CASSRAGGASPLHF. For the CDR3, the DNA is TGTGCCAGCAGCCGAGCAGGGGGAGCATCACCCCTCCACTTT. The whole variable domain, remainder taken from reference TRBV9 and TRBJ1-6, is DSGVTQTPKHLITATGQRVTLRCSPRSGDLSVYWYQQSLDQGLQFLIQYYNGEERAKGNILERFSAQQFPDLHSELNLSSLELGDSALYFCASSRAGGASPLHFGNGTRLTVT.

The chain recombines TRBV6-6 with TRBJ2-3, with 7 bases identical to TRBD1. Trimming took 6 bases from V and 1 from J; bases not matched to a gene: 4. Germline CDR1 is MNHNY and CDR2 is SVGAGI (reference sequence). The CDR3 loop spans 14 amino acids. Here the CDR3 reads CASRYTGGTDTQYF. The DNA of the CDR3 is TGTGCCAGCAGATACACAGGGGGCACAGATACGCAGTATTTT.

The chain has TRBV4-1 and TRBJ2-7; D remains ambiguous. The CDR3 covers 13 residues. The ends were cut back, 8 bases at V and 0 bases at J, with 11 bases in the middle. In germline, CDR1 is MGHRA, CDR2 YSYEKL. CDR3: CASAEVISYEQYF. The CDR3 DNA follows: TGCGCCAGCGCCGAGGTAATCTCCTACGAGCAGTACTTC.